This T cell receptor (beta chain) was recorded in a study of blood T cells in healthy people across ages. J lost 3 bases, V lost 7 bases, and 5 bases had no gene match. The CDR3 covers 15 residues. The germline gives CDR1 MGHRA, CDR2 YSYEKL. For the second PCR, which ran for 7 to 11 cycles, a sample-barcoded 5' primer and a J-beta primer mix were used. TCRdb redid the calling of the 5' RACE reads with MiXCR, one entry per CDR3 protein. The sample shows 1.5 million to 1.8 million distinct CDR3 sequences, about 45% of them seen only once. Every sample had a minimum of 6.5 million PBMCs isolated. The V call is TRBV4-1, the J call TRBJ2-3, with TRBD2 identical over 12 bases. Sequencing was carried out using blood. The clonotype originates from a woman under 30 in good health. CDR3 nucleotides: TGCGCCAGCACCCTAGCGGGGGGGCTAACAGATACGCAGTATTTT. This encodes CASTLAGGLTDTQYF.